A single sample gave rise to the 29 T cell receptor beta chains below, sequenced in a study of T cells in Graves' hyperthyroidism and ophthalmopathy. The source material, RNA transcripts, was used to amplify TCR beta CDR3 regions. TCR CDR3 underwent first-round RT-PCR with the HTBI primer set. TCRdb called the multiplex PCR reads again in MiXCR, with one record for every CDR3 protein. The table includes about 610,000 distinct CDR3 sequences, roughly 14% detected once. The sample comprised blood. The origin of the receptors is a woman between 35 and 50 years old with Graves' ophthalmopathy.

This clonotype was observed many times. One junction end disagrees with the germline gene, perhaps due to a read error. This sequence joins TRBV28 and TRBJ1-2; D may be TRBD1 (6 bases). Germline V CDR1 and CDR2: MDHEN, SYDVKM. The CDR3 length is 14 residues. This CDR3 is CASSSRTVYYGYAF. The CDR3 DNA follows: TGTGCCAGCAGTTCCCGGACAGTTTACTATGGCTACGCCTTC.

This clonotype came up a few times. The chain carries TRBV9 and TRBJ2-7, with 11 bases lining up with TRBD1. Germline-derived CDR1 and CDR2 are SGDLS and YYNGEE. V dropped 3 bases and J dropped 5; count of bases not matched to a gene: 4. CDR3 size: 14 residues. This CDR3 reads CASSARDRGNEQYF. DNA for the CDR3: TGTGCCAGCAGCGCACGGGACAGGGGGAACGAGCAGTACTTC.

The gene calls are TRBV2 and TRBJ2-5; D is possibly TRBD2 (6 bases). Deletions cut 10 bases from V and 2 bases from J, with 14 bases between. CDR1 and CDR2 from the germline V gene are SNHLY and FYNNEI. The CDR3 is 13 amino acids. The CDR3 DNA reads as TGTGCCACCTCCCTTCGGGGGCAAGAGACCCAGTACTTC. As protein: CATSLRGQETQYF.

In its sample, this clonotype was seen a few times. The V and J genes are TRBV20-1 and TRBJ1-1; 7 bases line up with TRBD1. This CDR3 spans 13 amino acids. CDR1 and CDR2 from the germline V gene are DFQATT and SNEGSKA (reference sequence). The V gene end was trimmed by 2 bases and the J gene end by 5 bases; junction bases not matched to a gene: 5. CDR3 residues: CSARLTGRTEAFF. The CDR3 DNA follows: TGCAGTGCTAGATTGACAGGGCGAACTGAAGCTTTCTTT.

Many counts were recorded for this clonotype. CDR3 DNA sequence: TGTGCCAGCACCACTGAGGGGGGCATCTGGAAAGAAGCTTTCTTT. This gives the protein CASTTEGGIWKEAFF. V usage is TRBV28 and J usage is TRBJ1-1; possibly TRBD1 for D (6 bases). Germline V gene data show CDR1 as MDHEN and CDR2 as SYDVKM. V was pared by 7 bases and J by 8 bases, with 23 bases between. The CDR3 extends over 15 amino acids. The full variable domain, its missing parts supplied by reference TRBV28 and TRBJ1-1, is DVKVTQSSRYLVKRTGEKVFLECVQDMDHENMFWYRQDPGLGLRLIYFSYDVKMKEKGDIPEGYSVSREKKERFSLILESASTNQTSMYLCASTTEGGIWKEAFFGQGTRLTVV.

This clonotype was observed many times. In nucleotides, the CDR3 is TGTGCCAGCAGCTTTATAGGGGGGGAGCAGTACTTC. This translates into CASSFIGGEQYF. The chain has TRBV11-2 and TRBJ2-7; either TRBD1 or TRBD2 may fit D (6 bases each). The V gene's germline CDR1 is SGHAT and CDR2 FQNNGV. V was clipped by 3 bases and J by 7 bases, with 10 bases between them. CDR3 length: 12 residues.

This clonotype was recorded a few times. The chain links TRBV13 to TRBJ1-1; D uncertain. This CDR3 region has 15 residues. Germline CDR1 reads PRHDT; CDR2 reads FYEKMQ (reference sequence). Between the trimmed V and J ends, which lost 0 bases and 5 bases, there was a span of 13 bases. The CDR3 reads CASSLGTPRATEAFF. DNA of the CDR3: TGTGCCAGCAGCTTAGGTACCCCCCGAGCGACTGAAGCTTTCTTT.

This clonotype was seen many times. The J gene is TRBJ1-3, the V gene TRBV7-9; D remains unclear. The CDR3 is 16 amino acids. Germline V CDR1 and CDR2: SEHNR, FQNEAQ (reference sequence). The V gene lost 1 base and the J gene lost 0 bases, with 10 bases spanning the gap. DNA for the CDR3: TGTGCCAGCAGCTTAGTGAGACACCTCTCTGGAAACACCATATATTTT. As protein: CASSLVRHLSGNTIYF.

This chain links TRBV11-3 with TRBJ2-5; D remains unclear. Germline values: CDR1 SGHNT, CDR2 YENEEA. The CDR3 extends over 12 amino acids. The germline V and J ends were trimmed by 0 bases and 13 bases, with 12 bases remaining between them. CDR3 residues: CASSLESGTGYF. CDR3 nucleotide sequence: TGTGCCAGCAGCTTAGAATCCGGCACCGGGTACTTC.

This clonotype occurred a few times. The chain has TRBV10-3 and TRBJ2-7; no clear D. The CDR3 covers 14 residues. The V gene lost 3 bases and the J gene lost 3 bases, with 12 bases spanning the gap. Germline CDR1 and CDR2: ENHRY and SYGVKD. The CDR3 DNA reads TGTGCCATCAGTGACGGCACCAAAAGCTACGAGCAGTACTTC. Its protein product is CAISDGTKSYEQYF.

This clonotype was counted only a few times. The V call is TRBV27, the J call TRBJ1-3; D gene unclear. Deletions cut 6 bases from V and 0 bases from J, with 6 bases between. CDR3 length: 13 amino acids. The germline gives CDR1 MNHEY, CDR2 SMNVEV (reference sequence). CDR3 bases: TGTGCCAGCAGGACCTCCTCTGGAAACACCATATATTTT. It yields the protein CASRTSSGNTIYF.

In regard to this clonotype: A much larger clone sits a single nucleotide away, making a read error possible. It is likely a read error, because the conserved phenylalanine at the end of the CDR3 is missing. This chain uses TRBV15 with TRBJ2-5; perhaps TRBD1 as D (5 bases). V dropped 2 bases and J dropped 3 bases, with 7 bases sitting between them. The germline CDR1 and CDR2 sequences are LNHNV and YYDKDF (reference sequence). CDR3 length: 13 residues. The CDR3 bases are TGTGCCACCAGCAGAAGACAGAAAGAGACCCAGTACTCC. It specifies CATSRRQKETQYS.

The CDR3 nucleotides read TGTGCCAGCAGTTACTCCTCCCCCAAGCAGACCCAGTACTTC. Its protein product is CASSYSSPKQTQYF. J is TRBJ2-5 and V is TRBV6-5, with D unclear. The CDR3 loop spans 14 amino acids. Germline-derived CDR1 and CDR2 are MNHEY and SVGAGI. Trimming shortened V by 0 bases and J by 6 bases, and 11 bases separated the two germline ends.

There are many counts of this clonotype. The CDR3 region has the DNA TGTGCCAGCAGTCCTACTAGTCCTACCACTTACGAGCAGTACTTC. Translating it yields CASSPTSPTTYEQYF. The chain is built from TRBV28 and TRBJ2-7, with a possible D match to TRBD2 (5 bases). V shed 5 bases and J shed 4 bases, with 18 bases lying between them. The germline CDR1 and CDR2 sequences are MDHEN and SYDVKM. CDR3 length: 15 amino acids.

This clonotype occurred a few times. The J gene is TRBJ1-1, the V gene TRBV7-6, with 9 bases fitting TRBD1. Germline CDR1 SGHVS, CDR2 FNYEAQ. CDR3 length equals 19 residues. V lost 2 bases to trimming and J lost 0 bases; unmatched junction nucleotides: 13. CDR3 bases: TGTGCCAGCAGCTTACCTGGGACAGGGAACTCCGTTATGAACACTGAAGCTTTCTTT. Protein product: CASSLPGTGNSVMNTEAFF.

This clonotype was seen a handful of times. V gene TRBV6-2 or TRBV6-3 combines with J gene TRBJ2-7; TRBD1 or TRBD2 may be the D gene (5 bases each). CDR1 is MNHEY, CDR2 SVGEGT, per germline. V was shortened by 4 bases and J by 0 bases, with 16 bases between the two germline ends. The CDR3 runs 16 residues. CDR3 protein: CASSFTGTTYSYEQYF. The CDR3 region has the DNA TGTGCCAGCAGTTTCACCGGGACCACCTACTCCTACGAGCAGTACTTC.

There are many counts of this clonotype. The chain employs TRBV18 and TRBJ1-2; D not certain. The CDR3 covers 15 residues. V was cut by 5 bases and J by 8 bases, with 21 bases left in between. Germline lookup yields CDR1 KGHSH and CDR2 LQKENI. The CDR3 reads CASSFMSGDSGGYTF. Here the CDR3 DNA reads TGTGCCAGCTCATTCATGTCGGGCGACTCAGGCGGCTACACCTTC.

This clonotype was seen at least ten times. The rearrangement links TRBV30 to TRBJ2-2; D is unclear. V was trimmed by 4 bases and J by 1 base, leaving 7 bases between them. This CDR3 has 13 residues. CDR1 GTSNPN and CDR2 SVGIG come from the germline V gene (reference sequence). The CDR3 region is CAWNALNTGELFF. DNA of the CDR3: TGTGCCTGGAACGCACTGAACACCGGGGAGCTGTTTTTT. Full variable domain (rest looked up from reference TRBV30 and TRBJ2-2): SQTIHQWPATLVQPVGSPLSLECTVEGTSNPNLYWYRQAAGRGLQLLFYSVGIGQISSEVPQNLSASRPQDRQFILSSKKLLLSDSGFYLCAWNALNTGELFFGEGSRLTVL.

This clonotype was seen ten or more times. The CDR3 loop is CASSYSPGVLETQYF. The CDR3 DNA reads TGTGCCAGCAGTTACTCCCCAGGGGTTTTAGAGACCCAGTACTTC. J is TRBJ2-5 and V is TRBV6-5; tentative D call: TRBD1 (6 bases). CDR1 and CDR2 from the germline V gene are MNHEY and SVGAGI. This CDR3 spans 15 amino acids. V was clipped by 0 bases and J by 4 bases, with 12 bases between them.

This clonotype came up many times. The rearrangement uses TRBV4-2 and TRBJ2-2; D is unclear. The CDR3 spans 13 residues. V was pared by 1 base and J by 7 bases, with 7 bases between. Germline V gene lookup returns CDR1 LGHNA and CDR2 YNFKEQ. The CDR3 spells CASSQGEHGELFF. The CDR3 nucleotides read TGTGCCAGCAGCCAAGGAGAACACGGGGAGCTGTTTTTT.

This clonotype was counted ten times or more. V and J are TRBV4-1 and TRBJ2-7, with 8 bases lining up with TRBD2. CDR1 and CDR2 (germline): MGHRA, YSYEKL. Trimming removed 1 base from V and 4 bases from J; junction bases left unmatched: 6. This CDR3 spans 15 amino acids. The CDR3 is CASSQGHSGSYEQYF. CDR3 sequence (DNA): TGCGCCAGCAGCCAAGGACACAGCGGGAGTTACGAGCAGTACTTC.

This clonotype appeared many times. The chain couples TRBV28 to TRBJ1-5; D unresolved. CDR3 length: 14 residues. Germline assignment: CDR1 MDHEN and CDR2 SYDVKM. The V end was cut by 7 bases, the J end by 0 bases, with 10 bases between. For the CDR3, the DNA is TGTGCCAGCACCCACGGCTATAGCAATCAGCCCCAGCATTTT. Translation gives CASTHGYSNQPQHF.

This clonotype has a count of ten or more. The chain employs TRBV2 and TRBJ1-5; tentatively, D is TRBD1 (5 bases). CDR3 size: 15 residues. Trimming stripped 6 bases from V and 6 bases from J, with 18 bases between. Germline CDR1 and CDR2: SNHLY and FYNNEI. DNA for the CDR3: TGTGCCAGCAGCACAGAGGCCTGGGGGAGTCAGCCCCAGCATTTT. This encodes CASSTEAWGSQPQHF.

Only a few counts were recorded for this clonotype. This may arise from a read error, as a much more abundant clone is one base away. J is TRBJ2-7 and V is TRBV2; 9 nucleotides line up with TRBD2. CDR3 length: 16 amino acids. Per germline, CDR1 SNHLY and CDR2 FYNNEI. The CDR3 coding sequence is TGTGCCAGCAGCGCGGACCCCGGGACTAGCCACTACGAGCGGTACTTC. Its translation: CASSADPGTSHYERYF.

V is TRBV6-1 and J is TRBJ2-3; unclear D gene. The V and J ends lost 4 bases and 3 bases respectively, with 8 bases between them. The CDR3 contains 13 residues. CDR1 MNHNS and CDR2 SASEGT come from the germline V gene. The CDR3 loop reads CASSGQKTDTQYF. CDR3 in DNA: TGTGCCAGCAGTGGACAAAAAACAGATACGCAGTATTTT.

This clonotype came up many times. The CDR3 is CSVEDRSVYGYTF. The CDR3 DNA is TGCAGCGTTGAAGATCGCTCGGTCTATGGCTACACCTTC. The chain carries TRBV29-1 and TRBJ1-2; D uncertain. CDR1 and CDR2 (germline): SQVTM, ANQGSEA. The CDR3 extends over 13 amino acids. The ends were cut back, 0 bases at V and 4 bases at J, with 9 bases in the middle.

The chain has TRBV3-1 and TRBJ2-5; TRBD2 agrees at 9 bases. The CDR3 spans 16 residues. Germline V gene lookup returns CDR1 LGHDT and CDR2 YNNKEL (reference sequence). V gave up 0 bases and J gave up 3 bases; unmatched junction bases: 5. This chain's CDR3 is CASSQDLASGKETQYF. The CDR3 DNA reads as TGTGCCAGCAGCCAAGATCTGGCTAGCGGGAAAGAGACCCAGTACTTC.

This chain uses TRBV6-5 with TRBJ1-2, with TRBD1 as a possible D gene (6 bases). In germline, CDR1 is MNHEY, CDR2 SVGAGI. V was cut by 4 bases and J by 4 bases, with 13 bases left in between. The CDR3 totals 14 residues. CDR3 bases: TGTGCCAGCAGTTTTTCGGGGGGCGGCTATGGCTACACCTTC. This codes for CASSFSGGGYGYTF.

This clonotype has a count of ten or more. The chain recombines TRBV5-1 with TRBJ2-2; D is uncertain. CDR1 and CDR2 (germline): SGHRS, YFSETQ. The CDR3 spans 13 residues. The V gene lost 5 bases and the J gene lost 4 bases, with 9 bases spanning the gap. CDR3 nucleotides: TGCGCCAGCAGGGCCTTGGGCACCGGGGAGCTGTTTTTT. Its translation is CASRALGTGELFF.